This T cell receptor (beta chain) was observed in a study of T cell repertoires in cytomegalovirus infection. Whole-study context: Peptides in the study included HLA-C-restricted and HLA-B-restricted CMV epitopes. CMV infection together with matching HLA type was indicated by public TCR beta signatures. Study results and limitations: The study identified carriers of CMV plus the relevant HLA from cumulative public TCR beta family frequency. It was HLA-C-restricted CMV-specific TCR beta clonotypes that dominated the response ex vivo.

The table lists this clonotype with a few counts. Its antigen remains unknown. TCRdb itself ran the reads through MiXCR, one entry per CDR3 protein. This table holds roughly 700,000 distinct CDR3 sequences, roughly a third found once. Germline assignment: CDR1 SNHLY and CDR2 FYNNEI. The length of the CDR3 is 15 residues. V shed 2 bases and J shed 2 bases, with 10 bases lying between them. The receptor was isolated from a human donor in good health (CMV status not recorded). Some clones in this sample may be carry-over from other donors' samples. The material sequenced was cultured PBMCs, taken from culture after CMV antigen stimulation. The rearrangement links TRBV2 to TRBJ1-5; tentative D call: TRBD1 (6 bases). The CDR3 bases are TGTGCCAGCAGTGAAAGGGGGGACGGCAATCAGCCCCAGCATTTT. It translates to CASSERGDGNQPQHF. The full variable domain, with the rest looked up from reference TRBV2 and TRBJ1-5, is EPEVTQTPSHQVTQMGQEVILRCVPISNHLYFYWYRQILGQKVEFLVSFYNNEISEKSEIFDDQFSVERPDGSNFTLKIRSTKLEDSAMYFCASSERGDGNQPQHFGDGTRLSIL.